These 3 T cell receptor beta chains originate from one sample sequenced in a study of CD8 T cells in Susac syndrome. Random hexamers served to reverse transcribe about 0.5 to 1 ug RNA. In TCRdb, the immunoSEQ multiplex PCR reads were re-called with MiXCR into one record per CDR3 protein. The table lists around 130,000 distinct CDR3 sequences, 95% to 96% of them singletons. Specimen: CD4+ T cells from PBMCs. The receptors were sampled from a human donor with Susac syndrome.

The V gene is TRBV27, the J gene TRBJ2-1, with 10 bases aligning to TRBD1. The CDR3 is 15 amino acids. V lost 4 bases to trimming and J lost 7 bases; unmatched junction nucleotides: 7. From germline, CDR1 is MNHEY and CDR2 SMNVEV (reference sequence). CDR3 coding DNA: TGTGCCAGCAGTTCGTTCCGGGACAGGGGAAATGAGCAGTTCTTC. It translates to CASSSFRDRGNEQFF.

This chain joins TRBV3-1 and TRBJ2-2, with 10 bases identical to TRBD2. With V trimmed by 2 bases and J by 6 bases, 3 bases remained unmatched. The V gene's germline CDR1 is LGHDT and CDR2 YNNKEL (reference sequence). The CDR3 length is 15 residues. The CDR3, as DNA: TGTGCCAGCAGCCAATGGCTAGCGGGAGCCGGGGAGCTGTTTTTT. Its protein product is CASSQWLAGAGELFF. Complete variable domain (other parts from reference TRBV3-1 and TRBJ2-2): DTAVSQTPKYLVTQMGNDKSIKCEQNLGHDTMYWYKQDSKKFLKIMFSYNNKELIINETVPNRFSPKSPDKAHLNLHINSLELGDSAVYFCASSQWLAGAGELFFGEGSRLTVL.

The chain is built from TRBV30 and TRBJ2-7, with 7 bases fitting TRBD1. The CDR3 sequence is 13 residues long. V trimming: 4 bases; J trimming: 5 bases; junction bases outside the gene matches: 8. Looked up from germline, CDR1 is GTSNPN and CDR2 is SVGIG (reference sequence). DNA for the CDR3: TGTGCCTGGAAGACAGGGAAGGGCCACGAGCAGTACTTC. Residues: CAWKTGKGHEQYF.